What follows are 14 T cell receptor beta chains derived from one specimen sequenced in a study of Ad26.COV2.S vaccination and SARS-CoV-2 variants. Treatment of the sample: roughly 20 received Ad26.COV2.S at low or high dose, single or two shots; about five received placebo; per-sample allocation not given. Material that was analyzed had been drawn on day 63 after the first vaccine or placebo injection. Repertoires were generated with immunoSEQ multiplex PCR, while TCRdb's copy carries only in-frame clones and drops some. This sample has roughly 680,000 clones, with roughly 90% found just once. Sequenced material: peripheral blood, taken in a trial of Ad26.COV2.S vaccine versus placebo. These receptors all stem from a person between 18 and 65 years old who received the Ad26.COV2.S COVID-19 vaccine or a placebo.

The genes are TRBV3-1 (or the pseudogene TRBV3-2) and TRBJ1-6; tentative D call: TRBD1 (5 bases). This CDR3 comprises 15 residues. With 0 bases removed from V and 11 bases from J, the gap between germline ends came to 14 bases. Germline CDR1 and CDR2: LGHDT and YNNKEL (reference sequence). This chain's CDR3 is CASSQESTGAAPLHF. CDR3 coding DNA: TGTGCCAGCAGCCAAGAAAGTACAGGCGCTGCACCCCTCCACTTT.

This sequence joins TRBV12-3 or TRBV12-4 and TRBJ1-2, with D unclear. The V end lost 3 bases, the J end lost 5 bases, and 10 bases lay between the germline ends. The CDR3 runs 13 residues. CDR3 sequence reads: CASSLGGYYGYTF. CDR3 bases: TGTGCCAGCAGTTTGGGTGGATATTATGGCTACACCTTC.

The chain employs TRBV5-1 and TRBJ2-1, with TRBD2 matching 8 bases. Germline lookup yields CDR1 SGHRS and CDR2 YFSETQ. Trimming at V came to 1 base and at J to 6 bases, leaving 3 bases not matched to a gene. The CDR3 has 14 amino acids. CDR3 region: CASSLTGGLNEQFF. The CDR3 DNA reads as TGCGCCAGCAGCTTGACGGGGGGGCTCAATGAGCAGTTCTTC. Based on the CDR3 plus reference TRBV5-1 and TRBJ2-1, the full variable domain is KAGVTQTPRYLIKTRGQQVTLSCSPISGHRSVSWYQQTPGQGLQFLFEYFSETQRNKGNFPGRFSGRQFSNSRSEMNVSTLELGDSALYLCASSLTGGLNEQFFGPGTRLTVL.

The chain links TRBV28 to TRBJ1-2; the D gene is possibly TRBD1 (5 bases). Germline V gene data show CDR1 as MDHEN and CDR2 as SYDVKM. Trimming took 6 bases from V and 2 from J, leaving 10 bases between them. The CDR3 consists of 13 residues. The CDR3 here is CASSGDGNYGYTF. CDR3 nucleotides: TGTGCCAGCAGCGGGGACGGAAACTATGGCTACACCTTC.

CDR3 residues: CASSRTGNTIYF. CDR3 DNA: TGTGCCAGCAGCCGGACTGGAAACACCATATATTTT. V and J are TRBV11-1 and TRBJ1-3; D is undetermined. With 5 bases removed from V and 2 bases from J, the gap between germline ends came to 4 bases. Germline V CDR1 and CDR2: SGHAT, FQDESV (reference sequence). This CDR3 spans 12 amino acids.

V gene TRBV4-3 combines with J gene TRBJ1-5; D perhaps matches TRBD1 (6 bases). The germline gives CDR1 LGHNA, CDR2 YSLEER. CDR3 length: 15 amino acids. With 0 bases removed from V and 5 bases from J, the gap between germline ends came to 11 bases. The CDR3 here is CASSQDRGVDQPQHF. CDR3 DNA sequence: TGCGCCAGCAGCCAAGACAGGGGAGTTGATCAGCCCCAGCATTTT.

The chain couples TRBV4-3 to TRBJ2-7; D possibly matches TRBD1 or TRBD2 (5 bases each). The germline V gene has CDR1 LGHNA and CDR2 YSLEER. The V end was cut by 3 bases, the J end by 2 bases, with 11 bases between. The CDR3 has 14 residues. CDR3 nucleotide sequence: TGCGCCAGCAGCCAGGGAGAAGGGGCCTACGAGCAGTACTTC. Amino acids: CASSQGEGAYEQYF.

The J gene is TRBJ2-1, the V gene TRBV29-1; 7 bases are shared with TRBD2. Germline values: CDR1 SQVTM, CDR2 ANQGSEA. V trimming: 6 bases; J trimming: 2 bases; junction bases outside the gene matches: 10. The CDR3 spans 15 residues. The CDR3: CSVEIGRAAYNEQFF. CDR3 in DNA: TGCAGCGTCGAAATAGGGAGGGCCGCCTACAATGAGCAGTTCTTC.

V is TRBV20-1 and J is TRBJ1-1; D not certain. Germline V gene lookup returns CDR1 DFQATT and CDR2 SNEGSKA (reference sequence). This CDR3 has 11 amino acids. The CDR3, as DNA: TGCAGCGTAACAGCGAACACTGAAGCTTTCTTT. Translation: CSVTANTEAFF.

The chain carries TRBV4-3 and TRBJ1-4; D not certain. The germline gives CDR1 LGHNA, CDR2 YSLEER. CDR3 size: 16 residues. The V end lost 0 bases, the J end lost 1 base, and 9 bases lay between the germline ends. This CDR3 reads CASSQDGQVTNEKLFF. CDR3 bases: TGCGCCAGCAGCCAAGATGGTCAAGTAACTAATGAAAAACTGTTTTTT.

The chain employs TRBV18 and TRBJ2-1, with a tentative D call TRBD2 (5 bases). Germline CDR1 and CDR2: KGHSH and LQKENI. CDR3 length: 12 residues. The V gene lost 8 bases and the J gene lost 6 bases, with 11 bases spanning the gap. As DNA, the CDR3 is TGTGCCAGCGCCGGAGGTGGCAATGAGCAGTTCTTC. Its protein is CASAGGGNEQFF. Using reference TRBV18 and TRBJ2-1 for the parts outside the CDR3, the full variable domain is NAGVMQNPRHLVRRRGQEARLRCSPMKGHSHVYWYRQLPEEGLKFMVYLQKENIIDESGMPKERFSAEFPKEGPSILRIQQVVRGDSAAYFCASAGGGNEQFFGPGTRLTVL.

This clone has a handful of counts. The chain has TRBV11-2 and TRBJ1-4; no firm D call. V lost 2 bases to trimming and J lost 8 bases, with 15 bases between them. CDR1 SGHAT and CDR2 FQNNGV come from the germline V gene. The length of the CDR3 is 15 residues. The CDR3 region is CASSLQALRGEKLFF. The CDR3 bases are TGTGCCAGCAGCTTACAGGCCTTGCGTGGGGAAAAACTGTTTTTT.

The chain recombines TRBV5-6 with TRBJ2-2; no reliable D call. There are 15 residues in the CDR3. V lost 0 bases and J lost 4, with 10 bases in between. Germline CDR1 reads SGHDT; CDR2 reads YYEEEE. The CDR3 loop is CASSLVGYGTGELFF. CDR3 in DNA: TGTGCCAGCAGCTTGGTGGGGTACGGCACCGGGGAGCTGTTTTTT.

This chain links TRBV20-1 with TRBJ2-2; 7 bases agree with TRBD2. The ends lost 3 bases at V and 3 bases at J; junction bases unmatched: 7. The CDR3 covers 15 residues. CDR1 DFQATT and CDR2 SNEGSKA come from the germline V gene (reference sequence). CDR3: CSASDGLADTGELFF. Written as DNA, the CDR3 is TGCAGTGCTAGTGACGGGCTAGCGGACACCGGGGAGCTGTTTTTT.